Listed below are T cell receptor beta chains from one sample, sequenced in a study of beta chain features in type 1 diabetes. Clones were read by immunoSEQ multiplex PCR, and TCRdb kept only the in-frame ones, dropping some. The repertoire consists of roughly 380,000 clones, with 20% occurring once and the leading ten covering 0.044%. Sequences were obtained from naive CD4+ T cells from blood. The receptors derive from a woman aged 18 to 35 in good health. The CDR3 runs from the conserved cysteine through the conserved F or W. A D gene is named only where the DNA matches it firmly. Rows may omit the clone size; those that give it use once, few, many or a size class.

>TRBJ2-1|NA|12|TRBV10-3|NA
CAISSLYNEQFF
TGTGCCATCAGCTCCCTTTACAATGAGCAGTTCTTC
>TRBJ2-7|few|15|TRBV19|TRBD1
CASRAGTGPTYEQYF
TGTGCCAGTAGGGCCGGGACAGGTCCTACCTACGAGCAGTACTTC
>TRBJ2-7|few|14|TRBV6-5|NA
CASSYSTVDYEQYF
TGTGCCAGCAGTTACTCGACAGTAGACTACGAGCAGTACTTC
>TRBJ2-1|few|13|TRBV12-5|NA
CASGLWLGNEQFF
TGTGCTAGTGGTTTGTGGCTAGGCAATGAGCAGTTCTTC
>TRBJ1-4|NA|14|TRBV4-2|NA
CASSQVQGEKKLFF
TGTGCCAGCAGCCAAGTTCAGGGTGAGAAAAAACTGTTTTTT
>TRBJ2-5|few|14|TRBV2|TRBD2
CASSWTSGWETQYF
TGTGCCAGCAGTTGGACTAGCGGATGGGAGACCCAGTACTTC
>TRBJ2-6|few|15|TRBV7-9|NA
CASSLVGSGANVLTF
TGTGCCAGCAGCTTAGTCGGCTCTGGGGCCAACGTCCTGACTTTC
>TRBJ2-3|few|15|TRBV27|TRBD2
CASSSRGVSTDTQYF
TGTGCCAGCAGTTCGCGGGGGGTCAGCACAGATACGCAGTATTTT
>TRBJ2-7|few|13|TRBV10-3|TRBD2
CAIREAGVYEQYF
TGTGCCATCAGAGAAGCGGGAGTCTACGAGCAGTACTTC
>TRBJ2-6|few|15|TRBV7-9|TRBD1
CASSFRGPGANVLTF
TGTGCCAGCAGCTTCAGGGGGCCTGGGGCCAACGTCCTGACTTTC